Reported below is one TCR beta chain. The antigen remains unidentified. The sample belongs to a study of T cell responses to AZD1222 COVID-19 vaccine. Profiled with immunoSEQ multiplex PCR; TCRdb holds only in-frame clones, not every one. The sample lists roughly 55,000 clones; around 90% were seen once. Study-level results: Unmutated variant regions are reportedly the target of nearly half of TCRs that are spike-specific.

V lost 5 bases and J 2 bases, leaving 11 bases between the germline ends. Germline V gene data show CDR1 as SGHTA and CDR2 as FQGTGA. The CDR3 contains 14 residues. Sequencing was performed on peripheral blood, taken on day 0 of AZD1222 vaccination. This clonotype originated in an adult in good health. The chain combines TRBV7-3 with TRBJ2-3, with D perhaps TRBD1 or TRBD2 (5 bases each). For the CDR3, the DNA is TGTGCCAGCAGCCCCGGGACGGTCACAGATACGCAGTATTTT. Amino acids: CASSPGTVTDTQYF. The whole variable domain, remainder taken from reference TRBV7-3 and TRBJ2-3, is GAGVSQTPSNKVTEKGKYVELRCDPISGHTALYWYRQSLGQGPEFLIYFQGTGAADDSGLPNDRFFAVRPEGSVSTLKIQRTERGDSAVYLCASSPGTVTDTQYFGPGTRLTVL.